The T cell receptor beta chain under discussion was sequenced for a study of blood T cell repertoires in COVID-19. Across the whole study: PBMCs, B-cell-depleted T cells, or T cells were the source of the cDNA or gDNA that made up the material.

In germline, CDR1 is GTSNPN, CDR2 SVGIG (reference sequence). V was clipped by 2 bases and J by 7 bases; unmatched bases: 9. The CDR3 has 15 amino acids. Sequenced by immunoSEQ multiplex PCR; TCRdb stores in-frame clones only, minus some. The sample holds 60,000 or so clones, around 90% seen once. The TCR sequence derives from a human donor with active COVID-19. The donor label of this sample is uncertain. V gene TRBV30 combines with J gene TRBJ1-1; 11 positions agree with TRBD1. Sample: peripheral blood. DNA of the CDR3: TGTGCCTGGAGTCTCGGGACAGGGGGTTTAGATGAAGCTTTCTTT. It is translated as CAWSLGTGGLDEAFF.